This TCR beta chain was found in a study of blood T cell dynamics during melanoma immunotherapy (dated by TCRdb to the early 2020s). For the wider study: Patients with metastatic melanoma were treated with first-line pembrolizumab or nivolumab plus ipilimumab as standard of care in the United Kingdom. To find early correlates of response, peripheral T cell receptor repertoires were profiled in metastatic melanoma patients before and after one cycle of checkpoint inhibitor therapy. The training cohort was made up of consecutive patients, while a further independent group of patients from the same centre was pooled to form an external validation set. Broad study findings and their caveats: The relatively small sample size was recognized as a factor that could limit how well the results generalize. Unlike progressors, patients who went on to achieve disease control showed a bifurcated reorganization of the PBMC repertoire at W3, with either increased clonality or increased diversity. The study could not determine whether the T cell clones driving repertoire changes were melanoma-specific or reflected general immune activation.

Reading from cysteine to phenylalanine, the CDR3 counts 13 amino acids. The DNA shown is the 39-base CDR3, in frame from base 1. From a lookup of the germline V gene, CDR1 and CDR2 are SGHTA and FQGNSA. V was cut back by 2 bases and J by 6 bases, leaving a gap of 9 bases between them. Note on this clone: Its cognate antigen has yet to be identified. Base quality data are lacking; no much larger clone is found one base away.

Every bulk PBMC sample was loaded with the same fixed amount of about 370 ng of DNA. TCR beta CDR3 sequences were amplified from genomic DNA using the immunoSEQ TCRb Assay kit according to manufacturer instructions. The KAPA Library Quantification Kit for Illumina platforms was used to quantify the pooled libraries by qPCR. Sequencing of the pooled libraries was done on an Illumina NextSeq 500, with clustering at about 0.6-1.1 pM. On the authors' methods: Analysis of the TCR data relied on immunoSEQ ANALYZER and the R LymphoSeq package. A rearrangement efficiency score was calculated as productive divided by the sum of productive and non-productive CDR3 sequences. Within each patient, timepoints were compared pairwise for clonality, measured with the Gini coefficient, and for diversity, measured with the Renyi index at alpha=1. In LymphoSeq, clonal relatedness was computed with an edit distance of 3 and repertoire similarity was computed with the Bhattacharyya coefficient. Linear discriminant analysis on week-3 changes in clonality and diversity was built with the R MASS and caret packages to classify response. TCRdb mirrors the immuneACCESS table, restricted to in-frame sequences. Some clones are absent from its copies; in checked studies, under half trace to an unresolved V gene, and the reason for the others is unknown. V, J and clone size are taken as reported in that table, and D and trimming were inferred from the DNA itself. In all, the sample holds about 15,000 clones, and around 85% of those were seen once. The top ten clones comprise about 4.6% of the sample.

The time point tag for this specimen amounts to: pre-treatment baseline. Blood was sampled before treatment (T0) and at week 3 (W3), after the first cycle of checkpoint blockade. Except for two patients with rapid clinical progression, response was assessed 12 weeks after the first infusion by RECIST 1.1; disease control meant complete response, partial response or stable disease. Patients were not eligible if they had prior systemic cancer treatment, concomitant immunosuppressant therapy or synchronous other active malignancies. Both bulk PBMC and plasma cell-free DNA were sequenced for TCR beta so that circulating cells and T cell turnover could be tracked. PBMC were isolated from blood with Lymphoprep and SepMate tubes, followed by red cell lysis. QIAamp DNA Blood Mini kits were used to extract DNA from PBMC and sorted T cell subsets.

Recombination connected TRBV7-2 to TRBJ2-3; matching of 5 bases hints at TRBD2 as the D gene. This TCR derives from a human donor with melanoma. Sequences were derived from blood, sampled from a patient treated with checkpoint blockade. The CDR3 here reads CASSLRGQDTQYF. In nucleotides, the sequence is TGTGCCAGCAGCTTACGAGGGCAGGATACGCAGTATTTT.